This TCR beta chain comes out of a study of response to subunit inactivated influenza vaccine. TCRdb recomputed calls from the RT-PCR reads with MiXCR, one row per CDR3 protein. Of more than 450,000 distinct CDR3 sequences listed, 10% to 15% are singletons. CDR3 length: 12 amino acids. V was cut by 8 bases and J by 3 bases, with 10 bases left in between. Germline V gene data show CDR1 as SEHNR and CDR2 as FQNEAQ (reference sequence). This receptor was obtained from a man aged 45-65 years who received an inactivated influenza vaccine. The J gene is TRBJ1-1, the V gene TRBV7-9; D is uncertain. This sample comprised PBMCs from blood, obtained on the day of vaccination. This CDR3 reads CASRVGDTEAFF. The DNA of the CDR3 is TGTGCCAGCCGGGTTGGGGACACTGAAGCTTTCTTT.